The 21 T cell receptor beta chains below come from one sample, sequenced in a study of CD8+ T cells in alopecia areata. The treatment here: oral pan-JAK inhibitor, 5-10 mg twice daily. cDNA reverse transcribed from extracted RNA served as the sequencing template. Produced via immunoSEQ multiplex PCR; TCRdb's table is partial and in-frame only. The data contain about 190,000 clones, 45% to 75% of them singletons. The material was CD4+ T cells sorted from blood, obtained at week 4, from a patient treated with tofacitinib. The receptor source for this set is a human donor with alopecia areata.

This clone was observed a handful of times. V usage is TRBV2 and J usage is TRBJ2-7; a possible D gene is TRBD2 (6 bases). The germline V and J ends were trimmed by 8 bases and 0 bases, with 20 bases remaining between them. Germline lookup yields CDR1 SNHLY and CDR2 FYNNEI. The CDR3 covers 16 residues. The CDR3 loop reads CASGGEGLTTSYEQYF. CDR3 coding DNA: TGTGCCAGCGGCGGTGAAGGACTAACGACCTCCTACGAGCAGTACTTC.

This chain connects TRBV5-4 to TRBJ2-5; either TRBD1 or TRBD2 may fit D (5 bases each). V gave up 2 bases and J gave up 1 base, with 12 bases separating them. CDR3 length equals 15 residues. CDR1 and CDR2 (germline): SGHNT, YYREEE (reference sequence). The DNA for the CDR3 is TGTGCCAGCAGCTTACCGGGACCCCTCCAAGAGACCCAGTACTTC. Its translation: CASSLPGPLQETQYF.

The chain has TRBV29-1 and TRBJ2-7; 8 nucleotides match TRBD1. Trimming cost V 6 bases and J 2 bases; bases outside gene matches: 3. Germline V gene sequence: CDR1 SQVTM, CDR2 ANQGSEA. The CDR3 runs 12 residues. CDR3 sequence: CSVRQGTYEQYF. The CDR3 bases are TGCAGCGTCAGACAGGGGACCTACGAGCAGTACTTC.

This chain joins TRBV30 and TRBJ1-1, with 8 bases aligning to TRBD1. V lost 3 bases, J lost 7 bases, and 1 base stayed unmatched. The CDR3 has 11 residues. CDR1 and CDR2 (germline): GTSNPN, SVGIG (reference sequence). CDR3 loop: CAWRGTGEAFF. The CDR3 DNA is TGTGCCTGGAGGGGGACAGGTGAAGCTTTCTTT. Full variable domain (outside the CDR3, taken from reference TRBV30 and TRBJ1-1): SQTIHQWPATLVQPVGSPLSLECTVEGTSNPNLYWYRQAAGRGLQLLFYSVGIGQISSEVPQNLSASRPQDRQFILSSKKLLLSDSGFYLCAWRGTGEAFFGQGTRLTVV.

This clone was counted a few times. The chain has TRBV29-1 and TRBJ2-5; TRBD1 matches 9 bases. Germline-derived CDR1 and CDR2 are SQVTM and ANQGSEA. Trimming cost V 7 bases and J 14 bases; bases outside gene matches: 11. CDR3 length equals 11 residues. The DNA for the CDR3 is TGCAGCGACCTACGCCGGGACAGGGCCTACTTC. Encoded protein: CSDLRRDRAYF.

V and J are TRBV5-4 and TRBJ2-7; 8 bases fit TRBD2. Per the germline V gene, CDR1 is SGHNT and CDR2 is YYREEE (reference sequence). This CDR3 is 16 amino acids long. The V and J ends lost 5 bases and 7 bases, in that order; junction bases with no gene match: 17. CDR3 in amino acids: CASSPKMRGEPGEQYF. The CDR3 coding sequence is TGTGCCAGCAGTCCGAAGATGCGGGGGGAACCTGGGGAGCAGTACTTC.

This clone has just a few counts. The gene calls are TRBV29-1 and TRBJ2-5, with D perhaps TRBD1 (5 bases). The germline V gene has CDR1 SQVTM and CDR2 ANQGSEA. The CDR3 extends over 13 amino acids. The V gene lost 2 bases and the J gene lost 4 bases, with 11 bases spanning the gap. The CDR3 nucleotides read TGCAGCGTTGAATCGCAGGGCGGAGAGACCCAGTACTTC. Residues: CSVESQGGETQYF.

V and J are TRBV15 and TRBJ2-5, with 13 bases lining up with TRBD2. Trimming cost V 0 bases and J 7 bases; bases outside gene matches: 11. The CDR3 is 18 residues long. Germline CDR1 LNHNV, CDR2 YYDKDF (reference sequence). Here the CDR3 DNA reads TGTGCCACCAGCAGAGACGAACCTCGGACTAGCGGGAGTGTGACCCAGTACTTC. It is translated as CATSRDEPRTSGSVTQYF.

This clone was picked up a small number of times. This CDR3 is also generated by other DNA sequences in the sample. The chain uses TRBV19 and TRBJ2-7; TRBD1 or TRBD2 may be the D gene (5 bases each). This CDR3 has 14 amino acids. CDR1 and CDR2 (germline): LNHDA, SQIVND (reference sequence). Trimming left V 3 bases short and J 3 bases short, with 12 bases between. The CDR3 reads CASSIAGTLYEQYF. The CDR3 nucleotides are TGTGCCAGTAGTATCGCCGGGACCCTCTACGAGCAGTACTTC.

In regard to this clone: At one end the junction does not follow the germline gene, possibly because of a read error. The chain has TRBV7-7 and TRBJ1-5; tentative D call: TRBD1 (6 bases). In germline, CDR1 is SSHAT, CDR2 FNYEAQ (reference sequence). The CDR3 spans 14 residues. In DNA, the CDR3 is TGTGCTAGCAGCTTTGGCGGGGGCGGTCAGCCCCAGCATTTT. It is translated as CASSFGGGGQPQHF.

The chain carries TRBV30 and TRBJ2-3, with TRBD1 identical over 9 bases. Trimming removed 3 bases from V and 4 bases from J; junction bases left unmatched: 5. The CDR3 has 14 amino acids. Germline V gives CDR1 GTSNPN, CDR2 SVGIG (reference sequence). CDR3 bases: TGTGCCTGGAGCGGACAGGGGAGGCCAGATACGCAGTATTTT. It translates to CAWSGQGRPDTQYF.

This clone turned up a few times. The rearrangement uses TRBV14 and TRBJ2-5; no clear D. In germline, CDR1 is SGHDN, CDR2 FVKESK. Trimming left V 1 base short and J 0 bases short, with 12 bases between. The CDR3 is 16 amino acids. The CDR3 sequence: CASSQARSSYQETQYF. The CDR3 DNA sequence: TGTGCCAGCAGCCAAGCTCGCAGCTCGTACCAAGAGACCCAGTACTTC.

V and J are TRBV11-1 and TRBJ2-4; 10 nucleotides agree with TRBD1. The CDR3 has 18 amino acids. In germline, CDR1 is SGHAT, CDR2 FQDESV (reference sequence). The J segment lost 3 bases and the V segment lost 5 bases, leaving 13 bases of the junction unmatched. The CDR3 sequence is CASSTSRDRGIGKNIQYF. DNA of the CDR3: TGTGCCAGCAGCACGAGCCGGGACAGGGGAATCGGCAAAAACATTCAGTACTTC.

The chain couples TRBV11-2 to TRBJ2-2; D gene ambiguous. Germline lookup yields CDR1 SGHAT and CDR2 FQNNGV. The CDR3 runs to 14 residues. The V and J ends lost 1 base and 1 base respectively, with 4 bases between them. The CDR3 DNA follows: TGTGCCAGCAGCTTAGGCCAGAACACCGGGGAGCTGTTTTTT. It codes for CASSLGQNTGELFF.

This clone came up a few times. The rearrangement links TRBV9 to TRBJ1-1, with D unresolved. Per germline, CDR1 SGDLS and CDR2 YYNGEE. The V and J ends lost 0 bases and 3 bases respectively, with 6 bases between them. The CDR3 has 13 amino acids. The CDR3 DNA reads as TGTGCCAGCAGCGTAGAGACCGACACTGAAGCTTTCTTT. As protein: CASSVETDTEAFF.

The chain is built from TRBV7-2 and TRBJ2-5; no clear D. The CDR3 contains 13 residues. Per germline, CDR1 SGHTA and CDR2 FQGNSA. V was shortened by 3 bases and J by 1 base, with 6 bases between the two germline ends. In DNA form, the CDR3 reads TGTGCCAGCAGCTTGGTACCCCAAGAGACCCAGTACTTC. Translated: CASSLVPQETQYF.

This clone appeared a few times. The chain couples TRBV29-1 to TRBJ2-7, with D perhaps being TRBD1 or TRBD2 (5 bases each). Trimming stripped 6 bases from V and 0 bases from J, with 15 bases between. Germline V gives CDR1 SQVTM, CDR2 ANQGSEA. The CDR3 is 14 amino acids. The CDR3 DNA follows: TGCAGCGTCCTCCGGGACCGAATCTCCTACGAGCAGTACTTC. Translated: CSVLRDRISYEQYF.

CDR3 region: CSVHTLVAGGASVETQYF. CDR3 DNA: TGCAGCGTCCATACCCTCGTGGCGGGGGGCGCTTCAGTAGAGACCCAGTACTTC. The chain recombines TRBV29-1 with TRBJ2-5; 8 nucleotides align to TRBD2. The germline CDR1 and CDR2 sequences are SQVTM and ANQGSEA. CDR3 size: 18 residues. Unmatched junction bases numbered 22, after V lost 6 bases and J lost 4 bases. The full variable domain, in which reference TRBV29-1 and TRBJ2-5 provide the parts outside the CDR3, is SAVISQKPSRDICQRGTSLTIQCQVDSQVTMMFWYRQQPGQSLTLIATANQGSEATYESGFVIDKFPISRPNLTFSTLTVSNMSPEDSSIYLCSVHTLVAGGASVETQYFGPGTRLLVL.

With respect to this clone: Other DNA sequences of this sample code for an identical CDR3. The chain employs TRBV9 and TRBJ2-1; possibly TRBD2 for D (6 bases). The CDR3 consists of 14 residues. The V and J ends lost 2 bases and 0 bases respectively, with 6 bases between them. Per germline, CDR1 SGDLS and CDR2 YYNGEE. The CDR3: CASSVSGSYNEQFF. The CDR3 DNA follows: TGTGCCAGCAGCGTTAGCGGCTCCTACAATGAGCAGTTCTTC.

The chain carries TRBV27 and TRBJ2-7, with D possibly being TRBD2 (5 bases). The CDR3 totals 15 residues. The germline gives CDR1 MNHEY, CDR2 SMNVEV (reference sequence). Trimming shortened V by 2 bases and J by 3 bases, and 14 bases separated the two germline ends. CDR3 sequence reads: CASSLRWTGYYEQYF. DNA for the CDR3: TGTGCCAGCAGTTTAAGGTGGACTGGGTACTACGAGCAGTACTTC.

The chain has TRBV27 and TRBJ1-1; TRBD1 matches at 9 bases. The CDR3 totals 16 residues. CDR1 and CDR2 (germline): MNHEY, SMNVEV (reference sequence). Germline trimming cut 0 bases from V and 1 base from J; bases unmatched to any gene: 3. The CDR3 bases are TGTGCCAGCAGTTTATCAGCGACAGGGGGGAACACTGAAGCTTTCTTT. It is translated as CASSLSATGGNTEAFF.